The entry below gives a single T cell receptor (beta chain) sequence along with its context. The data belong to a study of blood T cell repertoires in COVID-19. CDR1 and CDR2 (germline): MDHEN, SYDVKM. The CDR3 consists of 15 residues. J was trimmed by 7 bases and V by 6 bases; bases with no gene match: 10. Generated by immunoSEQ multiplex PCR, the TCRdb table keeps only in-frame clones and is missing some. The sample has about 210,000 clones, just under 90% seen once. The source material was peripheral blood. The chain links TRBV28 to TRBJ1-4; 8 bases map to TRBD1. The source is a man aged 60 to 75 who had recovered from COVID-19. This CDR3 reads CASRSGGQGFEKLFF. CDR3 DNA sequence: TGTGCCAGCAGATCAGGTGGACAGGGATTTGAAAAACTGTTTTTT.